The 14 T cell receptor beta chains below were found in one sample sequenced in a study of shared T cell receptors in the human thymus. TCRdb's copy holds only in-frame clones and misses some; the assay was immunoSEQ multiplex PCR. In the table there are some 660,000 clones, about 90% of which are singletons. These data were also filed under a second study, of human thymus T cells.

Sample: thymocytes. These receptors were collected from a boy in the first two years of life with a congenital heart defect.

The chain joins TRBV27 to TRBJ2-7, with D unresolved. V dropped 3 bases and J dropped 0 bases, with 6 bases sitting between them. The CDR3 loop spans 13 amino acids. Germline V lookup: CDR1 MNHEY, CDR2 SMNVEV (reference sequence). The CDR3 reads CASSFRNSYEQYF. CDR3 nucleotide sequence: TGTGCCAGCAGTTTCCGTAACTCCTACGAGCAGTACTTC.

This clone was counted only a few times. The chain has TRBV10-2 and TRBJ2-7; D may be TRBD2 (5 bases). Trimming cost V 2 bases and J 0 bases, with 8 bases left between them. In germline, CDR1 is WSHSY, CDR2 SAAADI. CDR3 size: 14 residues. CDR3 coding DNA: TGCGCCAGCAGTGAGGTAGCGTCCTCCTACGAGCAGTACTTC. This sequence encodes CASSEVASSYEQYF.

The chain recombines TRBV5-1 with TRBJ2-3; 13 positions match TRBD2. Germline assignment: CDR1 SGHRS and CDR2 YFSETQ. J gave up 6 bases and V 4 bases, and 5 bases lay outside the gene matches. The CDR3 sequence is 15 residues long. CDR3 sequence (DNA): TGCGCCAGCAGCCAGACTAGCGGGAGGTCGGATACGCAGTATTTT. Translating gives CASSQTSGRSDTQYF.

The chain uses TRBV5-6 and TRBJ2-5; 12 bases match TRBD2. The CDR3 contains 18 residues. V shed 4 bases and J 6 bases; nucleotides not matched to a gene: 16. Germline-derived CDR1 and CDR2 are SGHDT and YYEEEE. As DNA, the CDR3 is TGTGCCAGCAGCCGGGGGACCGAACTAGCGGGGGGTGTAAAGACCCAGTACTTC. Residues: CASSRGTELAGGVKTQYF.

The sample holds a few counts of this clone. The CDR3 protein is CASSFRSAMGGTGGAPYGYTF. The CDR3 nucleotides are TGTGCCAGCAGTTTCCGATCCGCCATGGGGGGGACAGGGGGCGCCCCCTATGGCTACACCTTC. The chain employs TRBV28 and TRBJ1-2, with 12 bases identical to TRBD1. With 3 bases clipped from V and 4 bases from J, the junction kept 21 bases outside the gene matches. There are 21 residues in the CDR3. From germline, CDR1 is MDHEN and CDR2 SYDVKM.

The chain carries TRBV5-1 and TRBJ2-3; 8 bases are shared with TRBD2. V lost 5 bases to trimming and J lost 0 bases; unmatched junction nucleotides: 2. CDR1 and CDR2 from the germline V gene are SGHRS and YFSETQ. There are 14 residues in the CDR3. The CDR3 spells CASRASGSTDTQYF. The CDR3 nucleotides are TGCGCCAGCAGAGCTAGCGGGAGCACAGATACGCAGTATTTT.

The V and J genes are TRBV6-5 and TRBJ1-1, with a possible D match to TRBD1 (6 bases). The CDR3 covers 11 residues. The germline gives CDR1 MNHEY, CDR2 SVGAGI. V shed 2 bases and J shed 10 bases, with 8 bases lying between them. CDR3 protein: CASSYGGVAFF. The CDR3 DNA sequence: TGTGCCAGCAGTTACGGGGGCGTAGCTTTCTTT.

The chain uses TRBV5-1 and TRBJ2-3; 7 positions match TRBD2. This CDR3 region has 17 residues. Germline V gene lookup returns CDR1 SGHRS and CDR2 YFSETQ. Trimming took 0 bases from V and 4 from J; bases not matched to a gene: 11. The CDR3 bases are TGCGCCAGCAGCTTGGAGCTGGCGGGAGAGGTGTCAGATACGCAGTATTTT. It is translated as CASSLELAGEVSDTQYF.

This chain uses TRBV5-1 with TRBJ2-5, with D possibly being TRBD1 (6 bases). The CDR3 has 16 residues. CDR1 is SGHRS, CDR2 YFSETQ, per germline. Deletions cut 0 bases from V and 3 bases from J, with 15 bases between. CDR3 bases: TGCGCCAGCAGCTTGGAGGTGTGGGCAGGGGAAGAGACCCAGTACTTC. Protein product: CASSLEVWAGEETQYF.

The chain uses TRBV10-3 and TRBJ1-6; 8 bases line up with TRBD1. The CDR3 totals 14 residues. In germline, CDR1 is ENHRY, CDR2 SYGVKD. Unmatched junction bases numbered 9, after V lost 7 bases and J lost 10 bases. The CDR3 spells CAITGGTGGSPLHF. The CDR3 DNA follows: TGTGCCATCACAGGGGGCACCGGAGGATCACCCCTCCACTTT.

The CDR3 sequence: CASSLGGRLEQYF. In DNA, the CDR3 is TGTGCCAGCAGCTTAGGGGGGAGGCTCGAGCAGTACTTC. The gene calls are TRBV7-6 and TRBJ2-7; possibly TRBD2 for D (6 bases). Trimming removed 1 base at V and 6 bases at J, with 10 bases between. Germline loops: CDR1 SGHVS, CDR2 FNYEAQ. The CDR3 has 13 residues. Looking up the rest from reference TRBV7-6 and TRBJ2-7 gives the full variable domain: GAGVSQSPRYKVTKRGQDVALRCDPISGHVSLYWYRQALGQGPEFLTYFNYEAQQDKSGLPNDRFSAERPEGSISTLTIQRTEQRDSAMYRCASSLGGRLEQYFGPGTRLTVT.

The V and J genes are TRBV5-1 and TRBJ2-3; no firm D call. Germline CDR1 and CDR2: SGHRS and YFSETQ. V was cut by 4 bases and J by 2 bases, with 20 bases left in between. CDR3 length: 17 amino acids. DNA for the CDR3: TGCGCCAGCAGCAACACTACACATTCCCGCTACACAGATACGCAGTATTTT. It translates to CASSNTTHSRYTDTQYF.

The V call is TRBV5-6, the J call TRBJ2-7; 7 bases match TRBD2. The junction had 23 bases not matched to a gene; V was cut back by 5 bases and J by 3 bases. This CDR3 is built from 19 residues. CDR1 and CDR2 from the germline V gene are SGHDT and YYEEEE. The CDR3 loop reads CASSYLRGDPTALLYEQYF. The CDR3 nucleotides are TGTGCCAGCAGTTACCTTCGGGGGGACCCGACGGCACTACTCTACGAGCAGTACTTC.

The chain links TRBV19 to TRBJ1-5; D remains ambiguous. The V end lost 3 bases, the J end lost 6 bases, and 9 bases lay between the germline ends. The CDR3 has 13 residues. CDR1 is LNHDA, CDR2 SQIVND, per germline (reference sequence). The CDR3 DNA is TGTGCCAGTAGTATTACCCCAGGTCAGCCCCAGCATTTT. Its protein is CASSITPGQPQHF. The full variable domain, with the rest looked up from reference TRBV19 and TRBJ1-5, is DGGITQSPKYLFRKEGQNVTLSCEQNLNHDAMYWYRQDPGQGLRLIYYSQIVNDFQKGDIAEGYSVSREKKESFPLTVTSAQKNPTAFYLCASSITPGQPQHFGDGTRLSIL.